The present T cell receptor beta chain was sequenced within a study of CXCR3-negative and CXCR3-positive naive CD8 T cells. Whole-study context: A total of approximately 140 million TRB reads was generated, with about 1.5 +/- 0.3 million per library. Study-wide results and caveats: TRB CDR3s of CXCR3-positive naive cells were more hydrophobic than those of CXCR3-negative naive cells. Similarly elevated diversity marked both naive subsets, with memory CD8+ cells showing far lower diversity. Naive subsets showed comparable surface CD5, and TCR interaction strength was also inferred from TRB CDR3 physicochemistry.

On this clonotype itself: The antigen is not known.

TRB cDNA was prepared as libraries by UMI-labeled 5' RACE. Following a re-call of the 5' RACE reads, TCRdb has one entry per CDR3 protein and lacks DNA. Its clone listing holds some 9,600 distinct CDR3 sequences. The CDR3 totals 11 residues. Germline CDR1 is SGHRS and CDR2 is YFSETQ. This sequence originates from a human donor in good health. Some clones in this sample may be carry-over from other donors' samples. The sample comprised naive CXCR3- CD8+ T cells from blood. Subset here: CD45RO-CCR7+CD27+CD95- naive CD8+ T cells lacking CXCR3 (TNR3-). This sequence joins TRBV5-1 and TRBJ2-1. Here the CDR3 reads CASSADNEQFF. The entire variable domain, with the rest obtained from reference TRBV5-1 and TRBJ2-1, is as follows: KAGVTQTPRYLIKTRGQQVTLSCSPISGHRSVSWYQQTPGQGLQFLFEYFSETQRNKGNFPGRFSGRQFSNSRSEMNVSTLELGDSALYLCASSADNEQFFGPGTRLTVL.